Listed below are T cell receptor beta chains from one sample, sequenced in a study of monozygotic twins with inflammatory bowel disease. Using the 5' RACE reads, TCRdb records one entry per CDR3 protein without DNA. The sample yields 200,000 to 250,000 distinct CDR3 sequences, of which the top ten take up 1.6%. Sequencing input: blood. The receptors were gathered from a human donor with ulcerative colitis or Crohn's disease, or a healthy co-twin of an affected twin (not recorded which). Both conserved end residues are part of each CDR3.

v_gene	j_gene	CDR3aa
TRBV11-1	TRBJ2-1	CASSLNGARQGSYNEQFF
TRBV28	TRBJ1-5	CASSQGQGRYSNQPQHF
TRBV20-1	TRBJ2-7	CSAPRQGGTYEQYF
TRBV7-2	TRBJ1-2	CASSLARGSGGYGYTF
TRBV10-3	TRBJ2-1	CAIGRQISYNEQFF
TRBV18	TRBJ2-2	CASSPGGLNTGELFF
TRBV5-1	TRBJ2-5	CASSPRTGAPIETQYF
TRBV5-1	TRBJ2-2	CASSLSLVGAGELFF
TRBV5-6	TRBJ2-6	CASSPSTGANVLTF
TRBV20-1	TRBJ1-1	CSARDPGQGGTEAFF